This T cell receptor beta chain stems from a study of OX40 agonist ivuxolimab in advanced cancers. TCRdb's copy holds only in-frame clones and misses some; the assay was immunoSEQ multiplex PCR. This sample carries over 50,000 clones, approximately 80% of them seen once, and the ten largest clones take 0.7%. The CDR3 sequence is 17 residues long. Trimming took 5 bases from V and 3 from J; bases not matched to a gene: 6. Germline values: CDR1 LGHNA, CDR2 YNFKEQ. The source was CD4+ or CD8+ T cells sorted from blood, collected in a trial of the OX40 agonist ivuxolimab. V usage is TRBV4-2 and J usage is TRBJ2-2; the match to TRBD2 covers 13 bases. This TCR was recovered from an adult with an advanced solid tumor such as melanoma, head and neck, liver or kidney cancer. Here the CDR3 reads CASSELGLAGDTGELFF. The CDR3 nucleotides are TGTGCCAGCAGCGAGTTAGGACTAGCGGGAGACACCGGGGAGCTGTTTTTT.